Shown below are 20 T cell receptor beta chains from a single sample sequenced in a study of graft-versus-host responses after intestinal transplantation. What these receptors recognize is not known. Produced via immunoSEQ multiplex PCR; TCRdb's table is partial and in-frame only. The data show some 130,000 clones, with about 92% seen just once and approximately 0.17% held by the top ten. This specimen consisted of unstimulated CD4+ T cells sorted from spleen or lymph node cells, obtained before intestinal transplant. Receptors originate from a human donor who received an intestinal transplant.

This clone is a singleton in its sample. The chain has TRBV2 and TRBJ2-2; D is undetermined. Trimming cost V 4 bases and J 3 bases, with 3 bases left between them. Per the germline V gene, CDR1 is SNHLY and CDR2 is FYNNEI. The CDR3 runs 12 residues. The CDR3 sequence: CASSADTGELFF. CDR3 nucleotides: TGTGCCAGCAGTGCCGACACCGGGGAGCTGTTTTTT.

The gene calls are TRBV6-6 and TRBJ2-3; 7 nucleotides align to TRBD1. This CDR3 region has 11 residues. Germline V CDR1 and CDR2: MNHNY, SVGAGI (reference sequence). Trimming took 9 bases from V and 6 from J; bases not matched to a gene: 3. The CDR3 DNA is TGTGCCAGTGGACAGGAGGATACGCAGTATTTT. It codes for CASGQEDTQYF.

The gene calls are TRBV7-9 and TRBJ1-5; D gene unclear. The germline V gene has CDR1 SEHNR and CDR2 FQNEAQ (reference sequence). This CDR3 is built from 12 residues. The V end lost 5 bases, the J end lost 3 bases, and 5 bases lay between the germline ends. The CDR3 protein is CASSHDNQPQHF. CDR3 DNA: TGTGCCAGCAGCCATGACAATCAGCCCCAGCATTTT.

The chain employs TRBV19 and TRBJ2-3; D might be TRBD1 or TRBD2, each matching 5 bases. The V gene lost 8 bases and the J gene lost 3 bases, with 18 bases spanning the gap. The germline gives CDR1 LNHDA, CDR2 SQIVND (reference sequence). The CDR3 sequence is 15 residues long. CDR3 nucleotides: TGTGCCAGTTCTCGACCGGGGCTAGGAACAGATACGCAGTATTTT. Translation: CASSRPGLGTDTQYF. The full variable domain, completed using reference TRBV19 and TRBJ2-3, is DGGITQSPKYLFRKEGQNVTLSCEQNLNHDAMYWYRQDPGQGLRLIYYSQIVNDFQKGDIAEGYSVSREKKESFPLTVTSAQKNPTAFYLCASSRPGLGTDTQYFGPGTRLTVL.

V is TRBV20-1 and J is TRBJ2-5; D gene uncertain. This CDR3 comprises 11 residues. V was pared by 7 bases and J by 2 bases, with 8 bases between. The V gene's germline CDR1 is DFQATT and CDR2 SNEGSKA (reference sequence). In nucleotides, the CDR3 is TGCAGTGTGACTCAACAAGAGACCCAGTACTTC. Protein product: CSVTQQETQYF.

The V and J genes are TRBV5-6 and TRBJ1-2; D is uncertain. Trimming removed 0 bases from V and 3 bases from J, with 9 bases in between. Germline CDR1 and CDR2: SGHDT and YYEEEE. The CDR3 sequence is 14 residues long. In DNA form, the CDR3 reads TGTGCCAGCAGCTTGGTTTCCAGAGACTATGGCTACACCTTC. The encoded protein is CASSLVSRDYGYTF.

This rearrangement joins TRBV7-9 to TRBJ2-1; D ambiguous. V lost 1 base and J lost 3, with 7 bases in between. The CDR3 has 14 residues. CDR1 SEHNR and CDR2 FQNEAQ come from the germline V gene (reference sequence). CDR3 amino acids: CASSLEQNYNEQFF. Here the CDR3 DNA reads TGTGCCAGCAGCTTAGAACAGAACTACAATGAGCAGTTCTTC.

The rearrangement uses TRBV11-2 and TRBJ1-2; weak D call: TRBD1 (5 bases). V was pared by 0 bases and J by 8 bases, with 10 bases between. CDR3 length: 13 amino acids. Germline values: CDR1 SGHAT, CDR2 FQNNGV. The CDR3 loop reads CASSLDLGGGYTF. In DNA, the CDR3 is TGTGCCAGCAGCTTAGATCTCGGGGGAGGCTACACCTTC.

The CDR3: CASSGRSWGPYGYTF. CDR3 bases: TGTGCCAGCAGCGGCCGGAGTTGGGGCCCCTATGGCTACACCTTC. The rearrangement joins TRBV21-1 to TRBJ1-2; the table's TRBD1 call for D was not verified on the DNA. TRBV21-1 is noted as a pseudogene. This CDR3 comprises 15 residues.

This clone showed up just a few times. This CDR3 reads CAWSDGGAGNQPQHF. The CDR3 DNA follows: TGTGCCTGGAGTGACGGGGGGGCGGGCAATCAGCCCCAGCATTTT. The V gene is TRBV30, the J gene TRBJ1-5; tentative D call: TRBD1 (6 bases). Trimming removed 1 base at V and 2 bases at J, with 12 bases between. Germline CDR1 is GTSNPN and CDR2 is SVGIG (reference sequence). The CDR3 extends over 15 amino acids.

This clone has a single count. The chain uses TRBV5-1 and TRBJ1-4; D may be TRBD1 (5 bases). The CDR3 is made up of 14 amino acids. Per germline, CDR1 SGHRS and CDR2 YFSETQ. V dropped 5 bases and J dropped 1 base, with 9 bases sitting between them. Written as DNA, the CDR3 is TGCGCCAGCAGTTCGACAGAAACTAATGAAAAACTGTTTTTT. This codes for CASSSTETNEKLFF.

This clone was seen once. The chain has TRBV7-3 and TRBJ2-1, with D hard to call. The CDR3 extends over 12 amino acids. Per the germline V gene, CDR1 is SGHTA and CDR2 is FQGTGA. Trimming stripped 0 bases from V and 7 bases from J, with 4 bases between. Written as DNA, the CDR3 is TGTGCCAGCAGCTTAACGGGGAATGAGCAGTTCTTC. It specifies CASSLTGNEQFF.

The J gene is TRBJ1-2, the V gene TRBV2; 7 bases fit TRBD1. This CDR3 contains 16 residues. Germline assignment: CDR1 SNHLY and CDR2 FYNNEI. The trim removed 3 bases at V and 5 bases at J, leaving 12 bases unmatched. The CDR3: CASSEPASDRVYGYTF. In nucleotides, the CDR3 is TGTGCCAGCAGTGAGCCCGCCTCTGACAGGGTATATGGCTACACCTTC.

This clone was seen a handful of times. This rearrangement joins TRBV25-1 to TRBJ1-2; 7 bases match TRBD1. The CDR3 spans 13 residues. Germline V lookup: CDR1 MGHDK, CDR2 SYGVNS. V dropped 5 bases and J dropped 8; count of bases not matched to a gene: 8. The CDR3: CASSRTGESGYTF. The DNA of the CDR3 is TGTGCCAGCAGTAGAACAGGGGAGAGCGGCTACACCTTC.

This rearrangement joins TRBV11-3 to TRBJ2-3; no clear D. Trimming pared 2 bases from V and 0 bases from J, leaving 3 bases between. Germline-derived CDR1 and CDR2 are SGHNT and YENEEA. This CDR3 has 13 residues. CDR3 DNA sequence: TGTGCCAGCAGCTTAAGTAGCACAGATACGCAGTATTTT. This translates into CASSLSSTDTQYF. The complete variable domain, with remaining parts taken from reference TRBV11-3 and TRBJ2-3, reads EAGVVQSPRYKIIEKKQPVAFWCNPISGHNTLYWYLQNLGQGPELLIRYENEEAVDDSQLPKDRFSAERLKGVDSTLKIQPAELGDSAVYLCASSLSSTDTQYFGPGTRLTVL.

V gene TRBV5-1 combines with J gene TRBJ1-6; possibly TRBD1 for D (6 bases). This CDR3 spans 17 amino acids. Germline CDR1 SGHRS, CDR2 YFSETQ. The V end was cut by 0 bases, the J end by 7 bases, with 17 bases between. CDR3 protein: CASSLGMNRELNSPLHF. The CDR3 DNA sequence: TGCGCCAGCAGCTTGGGGATGAACAGGGAACTGAATTCACCCCTCCACTTT.

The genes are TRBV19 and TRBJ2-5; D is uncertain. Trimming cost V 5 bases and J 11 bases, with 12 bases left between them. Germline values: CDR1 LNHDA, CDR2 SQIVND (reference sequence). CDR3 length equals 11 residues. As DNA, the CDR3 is TGTGCCAGTAGTCTCAGTGATCAGCAGTACTTC. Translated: CASSLSDQQYF.

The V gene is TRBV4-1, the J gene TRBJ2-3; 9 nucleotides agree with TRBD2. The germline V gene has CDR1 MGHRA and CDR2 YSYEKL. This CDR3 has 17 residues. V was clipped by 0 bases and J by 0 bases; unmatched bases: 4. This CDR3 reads CASSQDRAGGSTDTQYF. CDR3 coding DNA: TGCGCCAGCAGCCAAGATCGGGCGGGGGGGAGCACAGATACGCAGTATTTT.

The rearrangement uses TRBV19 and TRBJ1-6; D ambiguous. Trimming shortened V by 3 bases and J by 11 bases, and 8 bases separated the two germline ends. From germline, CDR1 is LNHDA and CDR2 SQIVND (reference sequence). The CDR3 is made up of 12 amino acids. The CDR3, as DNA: TGTGCCAGTAGTATGAGGGAGACACCCCTCCACTTT. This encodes CASSMRETPLHF.

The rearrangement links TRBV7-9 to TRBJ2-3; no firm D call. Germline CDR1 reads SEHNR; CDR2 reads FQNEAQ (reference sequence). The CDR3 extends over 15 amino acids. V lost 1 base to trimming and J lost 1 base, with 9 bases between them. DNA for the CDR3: TGTGCCAGCAGCTTAGGTGCTTTACGCACAGATACGCAGTATTTT. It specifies CASSLGALRTDTQYF.